Below are 11 T cell receptor beta chains sequenced from a single sample in a study of blood T cell repertoires in COVID-19. TCRdb keeps only in-frame clones here, not all; method: immunoSEQ multiplex PCR. The table lists 270,000 or so clones, over 75% of them singletons. The sequencing input was peripheral blood. These receptors came from a human donor in a cohort sampled during active COVID-19.

This chain uses TRBV9 with TRBJ2-3; D unclear. Germline V gene lookup returns CDR1 SGDLS and CDR2 YYNGEE. V lost 4 bases to trimming and J lost 6 bases, with 15 bases between them. This CDR3 is built from 14 residues. Written as DNA, the CDR3 is TGTGCCAGCAGCCTTGACGTTCCCGGGGATACGCAGTATTTT. Amino acid sequence: CASSLDVPGDTQYF.

This CDR3 reads CASTPPLQGSGREQYF. CDR3 in DNA: TGTGCCAGCACCCCACCCCTACAGGGATCCGGCCGGGAGCAGTACTTC. This rearrangement joins TRBV28 to TRBJ2-7; weak D call: TRBD1 (6 bases). The germline CDR1 and CDR2 sequences are MDHEN and SYDVKM. V lost 7 bases and J lost 7, with 26 bases in between. The CDR3 loop spans 16 amino acids.

Concerning this clone itself: Additional DNA sequences in this sample encode the identical CDR3. The chain employs TRBV27 and TRBJ2-5; the match to TRBD2 covers 9 bases. CDR1 and CDR2 from the germline V gene are MNHEY and SMNVEV (reference sequence). Losses at the gene ends were 3 bases for V and 1 base for J; bases not matched to a gene: 6. The CDR3 consists of 16 residues. The CDR3 nucleotides are TGTGCCAGCAGTTTCGGGCTAGCGGGAAGCCAAGAGACCCAGTACTTC. Amino acid sequence: CASSFGLAGSQETQYF.

The CDR3 region is CASGAGTGNNQPQHF. The DNA of the CDR3 is TGTGCCAGCGGCGCCGGGACAGGGAACAATCAGCCCCAGCATTTT. This sequence joins TRBV6-6 and TRBJ1-5; 9 positions match TRBD1. This CDR3 spans 15 amino acids. V was clipped by 8 bases and J by 3 bases; unmatched bases: 8. Looked up from germline, CDR1 is MNHNY and CDR2 is SVGAGI (reference sequence).

V is TRBV28 and J is TRBJ2-1; TRBD2 agrees at 7 bases. Germline V gene data show CDR1 as MDHEN and CDR2 as SYDVKM. Trimming removed 5 bases from V and 5 bases from J; junction bases left unmatched: 9. This CDR3 is 15 amino acids long. CDR3 protein: CASSPSGGLDNEQFF. CDR3 DNA sequence: TGTGCCAGCAGTCCTAGCGGCGGACTAGACAATGAGCAGTTCTTC.

Concerning this clone itself: The sample carries other DNA sequences with the same CDR3. The rearrangement joins TRBV3-1 (or the pseudogene TRBV3-2) to TRBJ2-1; D unresolved. Between the trimmed V and J ends, which lost 4 bases and 5 bases, there was a span of 6 bases. The germline V gene encodes CDR1 LGHDT and CDR2 YNNKEL (reference sequence). The CDR3 totals 12 residues. For the CDR3, the DNA is TGTGCCAGCAGCCGGGCAGACAATGAGCAGTTCTTC. Translating gives CASSRADNEQFF.

V is TRBV27 and J is TRBJ1-5; D unresolved. CDR1 is MNHEY and CDR2 is SMNVEV in the germline V gene (reference sequence). Trimming pared 3 bases from V and 3 bases from J, leaving 9 bases between. This CDR3 has 14 amino acids. CDR3 loop: CASSFRGINQPQHF. The CDR3 region has the DNA TGTGCCAGCAGTTTCCGAGGAATCAATCAGCCCCAGCATTTT.

V and J are TRBV2 and TRBJ2-5, with TRBD1 identical over 7 bases. The CDR3 runs 14 residues. Germline values: CDR1 SNHLY, CDR2 FYNNEI. The junction had 10 bases not matched to a gene; V was cut back by 7 bases and J by 5 bases. The DNA of the CDR3 is TGTGCCAGCATGACAGGGTTCGTTTCTGAGACCCAGTACTTC. Protein: CASMTGFVSETQYF.

This clone was counted only a few times. This chain's CDR3 is CASSRDTGELFF. The CDR3 DNA follows: TGTGCCAGCAGCCGGGACACCGGGGAGCTGTTTTTT. The V and J genes are TRBV2 and TRBJ2-2, with D uncertain. Germline CDR1 and CDR2: SNHLY and FYNNEI. Between the trimmed V and J ends, which lost 6 bases and 3 bases, there was a span of 5 bases. The CDR3 length is 12 residues.

J is TRBJ1-2 and V is TRBV5-6, with 7 nucleotides matching TRBD1. V dropped 5 bases and J dropped 4; count of bases not matched to a gene: 5. CDR1 is SGHDT, CDR2 YYEEEE, per germline. The CDR3 contains 13 residues. The CDR3 DNA follows: TGTGCCAGCAGGACAGGGAATATCTATGGCTACACCTTC. Encoded protein: CASRTGNIYGYTF.

The chain has TRBV5-4 and TRBJ2-3; 13 bases match TRBD2. V trimming: 3 bases; J trimming: 3 bases; junction bases outside the gene matches: 4. This CDR3 has 16 amino acids. CDR1 is SGHNT, CDR2 YYREEE, per germline (reference sequence). The CDR3 DNA sequence: TGTGCCAGCAGCTCCCCGACTAGCGGGAGGACAGATACGCAGTATTTT. Its protein is CASSSPTSGRTDTQYF. The variable domain in full, completed from reference TRBV5-4 and TRBJ2-3, reads ETGVTQSPTHLIKTRGQQVTLRCSSQSGHNTVSWYQQALGQGPQFIFQYYREEENGRGNFPPRFSGLQFPNYSSELNVNALELDDSALYLCASSSPTSGRTDTQYFGPGTRLTVL.